Here is one TCR beta chain with its context. Profiled with immunoSEQ multiplex PCR; TCRdb holds only in-frame clones, not every one. The table has 150,000 to 200,000 clones, nearly 90% seen once. The data originate from a study of blood T cell repertoires in COVID-19. V lost 7 bases, J lost 1 base, and 12 bases stayed unmatched. The CDR3 has 17 residues. Germline V gene lookup returns CDR1 SGHDN and CDR2 FVKESK. This clonotype was obtained from a man in his forties or fifties with acute or convalescent COVID-19. The chain joins TRBV14 to TRBJ2-3; 9 nucleotides align to TRBD1. The source material was peripheral blood. The CDR3, as DNA: TGTGCCAGCAACCTCGGACGGACAGGGGAAGGCACAGATACGCAGTATTTT. Amino acid sequence: CASNLGRTGEGTDTQYF.